The 20 T cell receptor beta chains reported below all come from one sample, sequenced in a study of spatial heterogeneity in lung cancer. The time point: sample taken at primary tumor resection. Without sorting, whole RNA was sequenced from tumor, nontumor lung or frozen PBMC. TCRdb passed the 5' RACE reads through MiXCR, listing each CDR3 protein once. Altogether under 75,000 distinct CDR3 sequences are present, less than 10% being singletons, with the ten largest covering about 16%. Sequencing was performed on PBMCs, taken at surgery. These receptors came from a female donor with early-stage non-small cell lung cancer.

The chain combines TRBV5-1 with TRBJ2-5; TRBD1 agrees at 12 bases. Germline CDR1 reads SGHRS; CDR2 reads YFSETQ. J gave up 5 bases and V 4 bases, and 3 bases lay outside the gene matches. The CDR3 runs 14 residues. Written as DNA, the CDR3 is TGCGCCAGCAGCGCGGGACAGGGGGCCGAGACCCAGTACTTC. Amino acid sequence: CASSAGQGAETQYF. Combining the CDR3 with reference TRBV5-1 and TRBJ2-5 gives the whole variable domain KAGVTQTPRYLIKTRGQQVTLSCSPISGHRSVSWYQQTPGQGLQFLFEYFSETQRNKGNFPGRFSGRQFSNSRSEMNVSTLELGDSALYLCASSAGQGAETQYFGPGTRLLVL.

This clonotype was seen ten or more times. The genes are TRBV5-5 and TRBJ2-2; D is ambiguous. Germline-derived CDR1 and CDR2 are SGHKS and YYEKEE (reference sequence). CDR3 length: 13 amino acids. V was cut by 4 bases and J by 9 bases, with 13 bases left in between. CDR3 region: CASSPPSARELFF. CDR3 nucleotides: TGTGCCAGCAGCCCCCCCTCCGCCAGGGAGCTGTTTTTT.

By share, this clonotype ranks as medium-sized. The gene calls are TRBV20-1 and TRBJ2-1, with D tentatively TRBD2 (6 bases). Germline CDR1 is DFQATT and CDR2 is SNEGSKA (reference sequence). This CDR3 is built from 14 residues. The V end was cut by 0 bases, the J end by 8 bases, with 14 bases between. The chain's CDR3 is CSARDNRGRHEQFF. The CDR3 DNA is TGCAGTGCTAGAGATAATCGAGGGAGGCATGAGCAGTTCTTC.

The J gene is TRBJ2-1, the V gene TRBV21-1; the D call in the table, TRBD1, was not verified against the DNA. TRBV21-1 is flagged as a pseudogene. This CDR3 comprises 19 residues. This CDR3 reads CASSSQDRGQEPFYNEQFF. CDR3 coding DNA: TGTGCCAGCAGCAGCCAGGACAGGGGGCAAGAACCTTTTTACAATGAGCAGTTCTTC.

This clonotype was observed a handful of times. The chain joins TRBV7-2 to TRBJ1-1; D is perhaps TRBD1 (6 bases). V was pared by 7 bases and J by 8 bases, with 17 bases between. There are 13 residues in the CDR3. Germline lookup yields CDR1 SGHTA and CDR2 FQGNSA. The CDR3 loop reads CASKTRGSGEAFF. The CDR3 DNA follows: TGTGCCAGCAAGACCAGGGGTTCCGGAGAAGCTTTCTTT.

This clonotype showed up just a few times. The DNA for the CDR3 is TGTGCCAGCAGCCTCCAGGGGGCAGTAGGCACTGAAGCTTTCTTT. It specifies CASSLQGAVGTEAFF. The chain links TRBV7-3 to TRBJ1-1; 8 bases line up with TRBD1. Germline CDR1 reads SGHTA; CDR2 reads FQGTGA. The CDR3 is made up of 15 amino acids. Losses at the gene ends were 5 bases for V and 4 bases for J; bases not matched to a gene: 9. Based on the CDR3 plus reference TRBV7-3 and TRBJ1-1, the full variable domain is GAGVSQTPSNKVTEKGKYVELRCDPISGHTALYWYRQSLGQGPEFLIYFQGTGAADDSGLPNDRFFAVRPEGSVSTLKIQRTERGDSAVYLCASSLQGAVGTEAFFGQGTRLTVV.

This chain links TRBV20-1 with TRBJ2-3; D may be TRBD2 (6 bases). The CDR3 is made up of 14 amino acids. Germline CDR1 DFQATT, CDR2 SNEGSKA (reference sequence). V lost 5 bases and J 6 bases, leaving 18 bases between the germline ends. The CDR3 sequence: CSAPLAEGRDTQYF. Here the CDR3 DNA reads TGCAGTGCTCCCCTCGCGGAGGGCCGTGATACGCAGTATTTT.

This clonotype occurred a few times. The rearrangement links TRBV7-2 to TRBJ2-7; 8 positions match TRBD2. Trimming took 5 bases from V and 0 from J; bases not matched to a gene: 6. CDR3 length: 15 residues. From germline, CDR1 is SGHTA and CDR2 FQGNSA. The CDR3 loop is CASSDPSGSSYEQYF. The CDR3 DNA sequence: TGTGCCAGCAGCGACCCCAGCGGGAGCTCCTACGAGCAGTACTTC.

The chain recombines TRBV7-2 with TRBJ2-5; the match to TRBD2 covers 7 bases. The V gene's germline CDR1 is SGHTA and CDR2 FQGNSA. The length of the CDR3 is 15 residues. V lost 3 bases and J lost 3; bases outside the gene matches: 7. The chain's CDR3 is CASSFVSSGEETQYF. CDR3 nucleotides: TGTGCCAGCAGCTTCGTATCTAGCGGAGAAGAGACCCAGTACTTC.

The V gene is TRBV7-6, the J gene TRBJ2-1; no reliable D call. Trimming stripped 0 bases from V and 5 bases from J, with 20 bases between. The CDR3 runs 18 residues. Germline CDR1 reads SGHVS; CDR2 reads FNYEAQ. The CDR3 DNA is TGTGCCAGCAGCTTAGCGCAAAGAACATTTCACCGTAACAATGAGCAGTTCTTC. Its translation is CASSLAQRTFHRNNEQFF.

The chain has TRBV20-1 and TRBJ2-1, with 10 bases identical to TRBD1. CDR1 is DFQATT, CDR2 SNEGSKA, per germline (reference sequence). This CDR3 has 14 amino acids. V was pared by 6 bases and J by 4 bases, with 6 bases of the junction left unmatched. The CDR3 loop reads CSAARGQGYNEQFF. The DNA for the CDR3 is TGCAGTGCCGCAAGGGGACAGGGGTACAATGAGCAGTTCTTC.

The sample holds a few counts of this clonotype. The chain recombines TRBV5-1 with TRBJ1-6, with 8 bases identical to TRBD1. V shed 0 bases and J 7 bases; nucleotides not matched to a gene: 3. Germline-derived CDR1 and CDR2 are SGHRS and YFSETQ. CDR3 size: 15 residues. The CDR3 spells CASSLDRGFNSPLHF. The CDR3 DNA is TGCGCCAGCAGCTTGGACAGGGGGTTCAATTCACCCCTCCACTTT.

The table lists this clonotype with many counts. The rearrangement joins TRBV29-1 to TRBJ1-1; D unresolved. CDR1 is SQVTM and CDR2 is ANQGSEA in the germline V gene. This CDR3 contains 12 residues. The V gene lost 4 bases and the J gene lost 3 bases, with 9 bases spanning the gap. The CDR3: CSVVSGDTEAFF. As DNA, the CDR3 is TGCAGCGTTGTGTCCGGGGACACTGAAGCTTTCTTT.

This clonotype was counted many times. The rearrangement joins TRBV5-1 to TRBJ1-5; TRBD1 is a possible D gene (5 bases). This CDR3 is built from 18 residues. Trimming pared 3 bases from V and 4 bases from J, leaving 23 bases between. Germline V gene data show CDR1 as SGHRS and CDR2 as YFSETQ. CDR3 in amino acids: CASSSIPSTDSRNQPQHF. The DNA of the CDR3 is TGCGCCAGCAGCTCCATTCCTTCTACCGACAGCAGAAATCAGCCCCAGCATTTT.

This clonotype was observed a handful of times. The chain links TRBV29-1 to TRBJ2-5; the D gene is possibly TRBD1 (5 bases). The CDR3 loop spans 12 amino acids. Germline assignment: CDR1 SQVTM and CDR2 ANQGSEA. Deletions cut 7 bases from V and 1 base from J, with 10 bases between. CDR3 nucleotides: TGCAGCGGTGGACACCTCCAAGAGACCCAGTACTTC. Translated: CSGGHLQETQYF.

This clonotype showed up many times. V is TRBV4-1 and J is TRBJ1-1; maybe TRBD1 (5 bases). V lost 1 base, J lost 1 base, and 13 bases lay in between. The CDR3 runs 16 residues. Germline-derived CDR1 and CDR2 are MGHRA and YSYEKL. CDR3 residues: CASSQGQGKGNTEAFF. The CDR3 nucleotides are TGCGCCAGCAGCCAAGGCCAGGGCAAGGGGAACACTGAAGCTTTCTTT.

The chain is built from TRBV5-4 and TRBJ1-6, with 9 bases that match TRBD1. The V gene's germline CDR1 is SGHNT and CDR2 YYREEE (reference sequence). Trimming cost V 0 bases and J 9 bases; bases outside gene matches: 10. The CDR3 has 17 amino acids. DNA of the CDR3: TGTGCCAGCAGCTTGGCGACAGGGGGGTTTGATAGTTCACCCCTCCACTTT. Translated: CASSLATGGFDSSPLHF.

Only a few counts were recorded for this clonotype. The chain has TRBV6-1 and TRBJ2-3, with 13 bases that match TRBD2. CDR1 MNHNS and CDR2 SASEGT come from the germline V gene. The CDR3 runs 16 residues. J was trimmed by 4 bases and V by 6 bases; bases with no gene match: 7. CDR3 DNA: TGTGCCAGCAGCGAAACTAGCGGGGGGGCGGCAGATACGCAGTATTTT. Translation gives CASSETSGGAADTQYF.

This clonotype was observed a few times. The chain has TRBV5-1 and TRBJ1-4; D possibly corresponds to TRBD1 (6 bases). The V and J ends lost 0 bases and 8 bases respectively, with 17 bases between them. Germline values: CDR1 SGHRS, CDR2 YFSETQ. This CDR3 contains 16 residues. CDR3 sequence (DNA): TGCGCCAGCAGCTTGGCAGGGGCGATGGGGCGAGAAAAACTGTTTTTT. This sequence encodes CASSLAGAMGREKLFF.

DNA for the CDR3: TGCGCCAGCAGCTTCCCCCCTAGCGGGAGGGCCCATAGCACAGATACGCAGTATTTT. As protein: CASSFPPSGRAHSTDTQYF. The chain employs TRBV5-1 and TRBJ2-3, with 12 bases that match TRBD2. The CDR3 loop spans 19 amino acids. V was clipped by 2 bases and J by 0 bases; unmatched bases: 10. Per the germline V gene, CDR1 is SGHRS and CDR2 is YFSETQ. Filled out from reference TRBV5-1 and TRBJ2-3, the complete variable domain reads KAGVTQTPRYLIKTRGQQVTLSCSPISGHRSVSWYQQTPGQGLQFLFEYFSETQRNKGNFPGRFSGRQFSNSRSEMNVSTLELGDSALYLCASSFPPSGRAHSTDTQYFGPGTRLTVL.